This T cell receptor beta chain was documented in a study of T cell repertoires in cytomegalovirus infection. Study summary: Both CMV infection and a matching HLA type were indicated by public TCR beta signatures. Findings and limits, study-wide: The ex vivo response was dominated by HLA-C-restricted CMV-specific TCR beta clonotypes.

The CDR3 has 13 amino acids. Germline V lookup: CDR1 SGHVS, CDR2 FNYEAQ. The V end lost 1 base, the J end lost 4 bases, and 7 bases lay between the germline ends. Ten or more counts support this clonotype. Its cognate antigen is unknown. TCRdb independently ran MiXCR on the reads; one entry per CDR3 protein. The sample lists 140,000 to 150,000 distinct CDR3 sequences, about 31% occurring once. Material: CD8+ T cells from cultured PBMCs, obtained from culture after CMV antigen stimulation. The receptor comes from a human donor in good health (CMV status not recorded). Some clones in this sample may be carry-over from other donors' samples. The V gene is TRBV7-6, the J gene TRBJ1-1; D unclear. The CDR3 reads CASSLGVGTEAFF. The CDR3 nucleotides read TGTGCCAGCAGCTTAGGGGTGGGCACTGAAGCTTTCTTT.